The following is a T cell receptor beta chain sequence with its context. The antigen remains undetermined. These data originate in a study of cytomegalovirus exposure and HLA in healthy donors. Study results and caveats: There were reportedly fewer N-insertions in an Asian-associated ancestry cluster than the approximately 670-donor mean, in a later analysis.

PCR was performed using 60 Vbeta and 13 Jbeta primers. Data came from immunoSEQ multiplex PCR; TCRdb stores just in-frame clones and leaves some out. The repertoire holds about 140,000 clones, about three quarters seen once, with roughly 1.2% in the top ten. The germline V gene has CDR1 SEHNR and CDR2 FQNEAQ (reference sequence). V lost 6 bases and J 0 bases, leaving 9 bases between the germline ends. The CDR3 sequence is 13 residues long. The chain uses TRBV7-9 and TRBJ2-7; D ambiguous. The sequencing input was PBMCs. The receptor was isolated from a male donor in good health and CMV-seropositive. Here the CDR3 DNA reads TGTGCCAGCAGAAGTGGTAGCTCCTACGAGCAGTACTTC. Translation: CASRSGSSYEQYF.